This record covers a single T cell receptor (beta chain). This entry is derived from a study of blood T cell repertoires in COVID-19. Background on the study: The cDNA or gDNA used as material had been derived from T cells, B-cell-depleted T cells, or PBMCs.

How the authors handled the data: Amplification of reference gene primers was used by the study to estimate nucleated cell counts. The repertoire was sequenced with immunoSEQ multiplex PCR; TCRdb's copy has only in-frame clones and lacks some. The V and J calls and clone size are taken from that table; D and trimming were inferred from the DNA. The sample yields some 150,000 clones, around 87% seen once. The CDR3 totals 13 residues. Germline CDR1 reads MNHEY; CDR2 reads SVGAGI. This chain joins TRBV6-5 and TRBJ1-1; perhaps TRBD1 as D (5 bases). Sample: peripheral blood. The receptor comes from a woman aged 50 to 60 with active or convalescent COVID-19. In DNA form, the CDR3 reads TGTGCGAGTCCCGAGACAGCGAACACTGAAGCTTTCTTT. This encodes CASPETANTEAFF.